These 5 T cell receptor beta chains were sequenced from one sample in a study of Graves' ophthalmopathy and Graves' hyperthyroidism. RNA served as the template for amplifying TCR beta CDR3 regions. HTBI primers were employed in first-round RT-PCR, then a second-round multiplex PCR followed. TCRdb recomputed calls from the multiplex PCR reads with MiXCR, one row per CDR3 protein. The sample has about 640,000 distinct CDR3 sequences, 35% to 45% seen once; the top ten hold about 3.3%. Sequencing was performed on peripheral blood. The receptors were gathered from an adult man with Graves' ophthalmopathy.

The rearrangement joins TRBV9 to TRBJ2-2, with 8 bases fitting TRBD1. Germline values: CDR1 SGDLS, CDR2 YYNGEE. The CDR3 runs to 17 residues. J lost 3 bases, V lost 0 bases, and 7 bases had no gene match. DNA for the CDR3: TGTGCCAGCAGCGTAGCGACAGGGGCCCAATACACCGGGGAGCTGTTTTTT. Its protein is CASSVATGAQYTGELFF. The full variable domain, rest sourced from reference TRBV9 and TRBJ2-2, is DSGVTQTPKHLITATGQRVTLRCSPRSGDLSVYWYQQSLDQGLQFLIQYYNGEERAKGNILERFSAQQFPDLHSELNLSSLELGDSALYFCASSVATGAQYTGELFFGEGSRLTVL.

V gene TRBV2 combines with J gene TRBJ2-7; D perhaps matches TRBD2 (5 bases). The CDR3 covers 15 residues. Trimming removed 10 bases at V and 4 bases at J, with 23 bases between. Looked up from germline, CDR1 is SNHLY and CDR2 is FYNNEI. The chain's CDR3 is CANSPQPDSIYEQYF. The DNA for the CDR3 is TGTGCCAACTCACCACAGCCGGACTCCATTTACGAGCAGTACTTC.

This clonotype was found many times. The CDR3 protein is CASSPHRVEAFF. The CDR3 coding sequence is TGTGCCAGTAGCCCACACAGGGTGGAAGCTTTCTTT. V and J are TRBV19 and TRBJ1-1; tentative D call: TRBD1 (6 bases). The CDR3 is made up of 12 amino acids. Per germline, CDR1 LNHDA and CDR2 SQIVND (reference sequence). Trimming stripped 6 bases from V and 8 bases from J, with 13 bases between.

The CDR3 region is CASSVEGGTGSSYEQYF. The CDR3 nucleotides read TGTGCCAGCAGCGTTGAGGGAGGGACAGGGAGCTCCTACGAGCAGTACTTC. The V call is TRBV25-1, the J call TRBJ2-7; the match to TRBD1 covers 9 bases. J was trimmed by 0 bases and V by 6 bases; bases with no gene match: 12. The germline V gene has CDR1 MGHDK and CDR2 SYGVNS. The CDR3 extends over 17 amino acids.

V and J are TRBV5-4 and TRBJ2-3; 7 bases match TRBD2. CDR3 length: 13 residues. Unmatched junction bases numbered 1, after V lost 2 bases and J lost 4 bases. Germline V gene sequence: CDR1 SGHNT, CDR2 YYREEE (reference sequence). The chain's CDR3 is CASSFGGADTQYF. CDR3 coding DNA: TGTGCCAGCAGCTTTGGGGGGGCAGATACGCAGTATTTT.